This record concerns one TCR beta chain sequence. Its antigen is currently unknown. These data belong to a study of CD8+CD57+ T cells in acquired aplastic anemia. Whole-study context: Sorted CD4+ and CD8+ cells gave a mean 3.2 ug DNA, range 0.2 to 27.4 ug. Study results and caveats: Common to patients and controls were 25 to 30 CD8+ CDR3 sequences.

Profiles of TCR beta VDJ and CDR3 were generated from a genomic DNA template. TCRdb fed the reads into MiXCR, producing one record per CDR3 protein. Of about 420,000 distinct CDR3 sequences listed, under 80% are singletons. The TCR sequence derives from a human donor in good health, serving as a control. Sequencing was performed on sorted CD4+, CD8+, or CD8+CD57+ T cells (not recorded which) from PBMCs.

Here the CDR3 reads CSARFGGNYDGYTF. In DNA form, the CDR3 reads TGCAGTGCTAGGTTCGGCGGGAACTATGATGGCTACACCTTC. This chain uses TRBV20-1 with TRBJ1-2; D unclear. V dropped 3 bases and J dropped 6 bases, with 17 bases sitting between them. CDR1 DFQATT and CDR2 SNEGSKA come from the germline V gene (reference sequence). CDR3 length equals 14 residues.